The T cell receptor beta chain under discussion was sequenced for a study of T cell responses to AZD1222 COVID-19 vaccine. About the study: Second-dose timings of about 4 or about 12 weeks were pooled.

With V trimmed by 2 bases and J by 5 bases, 6 bases remained unmatched. The CDR3 runs 15 residues. Germline CDR1 KGHDR, CDR2 SFDVKD. Study-wide results and limits: Within unmutated variant regions lay the reported targets of nearly half of spike-specific TCRs. Spike-wide vaccine-associated CD4 TCRs dominated at 160-218 and 743-854. Possibly, clonal diversity was underestimated; donors were largely white British and included more females.

For this clone: Its target is not known.

Clones were sequenced by immunoSEQ multiplex PCR, and TCRdb holds only the in-frame ones, with some missing. Seen here are 150,000 to 200,000 clones, 93% observed once, and the top ten hold approximately 0.88%. The chain employs TRBV24-1 and TRBJ2-5, with 8 bases that match TRBD2. The sample here was peripheral blood, taken on day 0 of AZD1222 vaccination. This TCR derives from an adult in good health. CDR3 DNA: TGTGCCACCAGTGATTCTACCGGGGGGGCGGAGACCCAGTACTTC. It yields the protein CATSDSTGGAETQYF.